This T cell receptor beta chain was identified in a study of cytomegalovirus exposure and HLA in healthy donors. Whole-study findings and limits: Only CMV serostatus was available as immune exposure information. According to an earlier analysis, most TCR beta V segments yielded productive rearrangements about 87% or about 30% of the time.

The primer mix had 60 Vbeta and 13 Jbeta primers. Sequencing was performed with immunoSEQ multiplex PCR; in TCRdb, only in-frame clones are kept and a portion is missing. This sample lists approximately 140,000 clones; its ten largest clones have about 1.7%. Trimming pared 6 bases from V and 7 bases from J, leaving 9 bases between. CDR3 size: 10 residues. Germline V CDR1 and CDR2: DFQATT, SNEGSKA (reference sequence). Concerning this clone: Its antigen is currently unknown.

The rearrangement joins TRBV20-1 to TRBJ1-1; D unclear. The clonotype comes from a woman in her 50s in good health and CMV-seronegative. Sequencing was carried out using PBMCs. As DNA, the CDR3 is TGCAGTGCGGCGGTGGTTGAAGCTTTCTTT. Translating it yields CSAAVVEAFF.